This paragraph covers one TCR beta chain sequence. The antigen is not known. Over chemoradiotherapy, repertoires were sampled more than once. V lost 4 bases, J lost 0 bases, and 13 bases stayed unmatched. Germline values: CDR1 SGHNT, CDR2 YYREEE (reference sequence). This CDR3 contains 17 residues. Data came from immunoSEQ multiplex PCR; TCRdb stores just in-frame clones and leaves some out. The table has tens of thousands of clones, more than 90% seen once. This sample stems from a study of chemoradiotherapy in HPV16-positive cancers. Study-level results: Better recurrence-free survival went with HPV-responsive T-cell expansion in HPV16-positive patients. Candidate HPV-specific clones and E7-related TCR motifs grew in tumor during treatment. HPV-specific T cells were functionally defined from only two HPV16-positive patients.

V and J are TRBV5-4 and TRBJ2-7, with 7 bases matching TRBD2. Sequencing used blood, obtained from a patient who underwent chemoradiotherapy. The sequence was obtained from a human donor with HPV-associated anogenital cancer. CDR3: CASSPGGWRGSSYEQYF. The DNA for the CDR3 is TGTGCCAGCAGCCCCGGTGGGTGGCGGGGGAGCTCCTACGAGCAGTACTTC.